The next 4 T cell receptor beta chains were all read from a single sample in a study of blood T cell repertoires in COVID-19. Only in-frame clones appear in the TCRdb table, and some are missing; sequencing was by immunoSEQ multiplex PCR. The sample carries about 300,000 clones, around nine tenths recorded once. Sequencing used PBMCs or T cells enriched from blood (not recorded which). These receptors originate from a woman in her forties or fifties who had been exposed to COVID-19.

This rearrangement joins TRBV6-5 to TRBJ2-7; D perhaps matches TRBD2 (6 bases). V lost 6 bases to trimming and J lost 9 bases, with 18 bases between them. CDR1 and CDR2 (germline): MNHEY, SVGAGI. The CDR3 length is 13 residues. CDR3 nucleotide sequence: TGTGCCAGCAGGACGGGAGTGGACTTTCCGCAGTACTTC. Its protein is CASRTGVDFPQYF.

The CDR3 region has the DNA TGTGCCAGTACTAAGAGGATGGCAGCGGATCAGCCCCAGCATTTT. Protein: CASTKRMAADQPQHF. This chain links TRBV19 with TRBJ1-5; D ambiguous. This CDR3 contains 15 residues. Between the trimmed V and J ends, which lost 7 bases and 5 bases, there was a span of 18 bases. The germline gives CDR1 LNHDA, CDR2 SQIVND (reference sequence).

The rearrangement links TRBV12-3 or TRBV12-4 to TRBJ2-1, with D maybe TRBD1 (6 bases). CDR3 length: 13 residues. Trimming left V 6 bases short and J 7 bases short, with 13 bases between. The DNA for the CDR3 is TGTGCCAGCAGCACTACAGGGTTTAATGAGCAGTTCTTC. Its translation is CASSTTGFNEQFF.

The CDR3 loop is CASSLARAARGEKLFF. Written as DNA, the CDR3 is TGTGCCAGCAGCTTGGCGAGGGCAGCTCGAGGCGAAAAACTGTTTTTT. The chain couples TRBV5-6 to TRBJ1-4; D gene unclear. This CDR3 has 16 amino acids. Trimming stripped 0 bases from V and 8 bases from J, with 17 bases between. CDR1 SGHDT and CDR2 YYEEEE come from the germline V gene.